This T cell receptor (beta chain) was recovered during a study of T cells in Graves' hyperthyroidism and ophthalmopathy. Study results and limitations: Onset of ophthalmopathy came a median approximately 6 months after the model predicted it. By a 13 V-J model, ophthalmopathy was set apart from stable hyperthyroidism.

Orbital computed tomography and thyroid ultrasound, together with serum TRAb and thyroxine and clinical symptoms, were used for diagnoses. Cells are PBMCs isolated from roughly 9.3 ml of fresh blood. RNA transcripts served as the template for amplifying TCR beta CDR3 regions. When the TCR CDR3 underwent first-round RT-PCR, the HTBI primer set was used. TCRdb re-derived calls from the multiplex PCR reads in MiXCR, one entry per CDR3 protein. The sample holds about 740,000 distinct CDR3 sequences, approximately 14% seen once. The V gene lost 3 bases and the J gene lost 6 bases, with 15 bases spanning the gap. The CDR3 has 15 amino acids. CDR1 is KGHDR and CDR2 is SFDVKD in the germline V gene. This clonotype was counted between two and nine times. Its antigen is not identified.

The chain links TRBV24-1 to TRBJ2-3; D is possibly TRBD1 (6 bases). Sequenced material: blood. The sequence was obtained from a young woman with Graves' hyperthyroidism. The CDR3 here is CATSDRDTLRDTQYF. DNA for the CDR3: TGTGCCACCAGTGATCGGGACACCCTGCGGGATACGCAGTATTTT.